This TCR beta chain was captured by sequencing in a study of blood T cell repertoires in COVID-19 (dated by TCRdb to 2020 to 2022). For context, the study as a whole: Samples covering the acute and convalescent phases of COVID-19 were provided by collaborators in the United States, Italy and Spain. The prospective study material was composed of cDNA or gDNA derived from T cells, B-cell-depleted T cells, or PBMCs. The dataset comprised deeply sampled blood TCRbeta repertoires from subjects exposed to, actively infected with, or recovered from COVID-19. The repertoires were made available in a free public database intended to serve as a resource for research on the immune response to SARS-CoV-2. Samples came from the ongoing ImmuneRACE study (first 160 participants) plus 1,254 subjects from 6 global collaborators. A de-identified subject ID, COVID-19 status, age in years and sex were almost always included in the sample metadata. HLA class I and class II types, where available, came from metadata supplied by the sample provider rather than from assay-based typing. Summary of the overall study and its limitations: Clinical and demographic metadata were provided uncurated, with the amount varying by source and participant.

As regards this clone: Its target antigen remains unknown. No qualities accompany the bases; no much larger clone lies one base away.

Including cysteine and phenylalanine, the CDR3 has 14 amino acids. Only the CDR3 portion is preserved as DNA: 42 bases, with reading frame beginning at the first base. CDR1 and CDR2, per the germline V gene, are SNHLY and FYNNEI. V loses 5 bases at its end and J loses 6 bases; junction bases beyond the gene matches: 7. The collaborating institutions used their own protocols to collect whole blood in K2EDTA tubes. For TCRbeta analysis, collaborators shipped samples as frozen whole blood, isolated PBMCs, or DNA extracted from either of those sample types. TCRbeta CDR3 regions were amplified from genomic DNA by means of the immunoSEQ Assay, a bias-controlled multiplex PCR. The study's processing was this. The number of nucleated cells in each sample was estimated from the amplification of reference gene primers within the assay. Sequence reads were collapsed and filtered to measure the absolute abundance of every unique TCRbeta CDR3 rearrangement. For each sample, productive Simpson clonality was calculated by taking the square root of Simpson's diversity index across productive rearrangements. TCRdb mirrors the immuneACCESS table, restricted to in-frame sequences. Some clones are absent from its copies; in checked studies, under half trace to an unresolved V gene, and the reason for the others is unknown. That table furnishes V, J and clone size, whereas the DNA furnished D and trimming. The sample table contains roughly 80,000 clones; only one count was recorded for around 76% of them. The biggest ten clones account for roughly 15% of the sample.

The receptor chain draws on TRBV2 and TRBJ2-5; TRBD1 agrees with 9 junctional bases. The sequenced sample consisted of peripheral blood. The receptor was isolated from a man in his 70s with active or convalescent COVID-19. The DNA sequence is as follows: TGTGCCAGCAGTTCACAGGGGGCGCTTAAGACCCAGTACTTC. Its translation is CASSSQGALKTQYF.